These 29 T cell receptor beta chains share one sample of origin, sequenced in a study of cytomegalovirus exposure and HLA in healthy donors. Sequenced by immunoSEQ multiplex PCR; TCRdb stores in-frame clones only, minus some. The data contain about 310,000 clones, approximately 86% of them seen just once; the ten biggest clones take up about 0.96%. The sequencing sample was made of PBMCs. Receptors originate from a man aged 25-45 years in good health and CMV-seronegative.

The genes are TRBV2 and TRBJ1-1; 7 nucleotides line up with TRBD1. The V segment lost 4 bases and the J segment 2 bases; nucleotides outside the gene matches: 7. The CDR3 is 15 residues long. From germline, CDR1 is SNHLY and CDR2 FYNNEI. For the CDR3, the DNA is TGTGCCAGCAGTGGACAGGGAAAGGGTAACACTGAAGCTTTCTTT. It encodes CASSGQGKGNTEAFF.

The chain combines TRBV6-1 with TRBJ1-6, with D hard to call. V lost 1 base and J lost 3, with 13 bases in between. The length of the CDR3 is 17 residues. The germline V gene has CDR1 MNHNS and CDR2 SASEGT. In nucleotides, the CDR3 is TGTGCCAGCAGTGAAGGAGAGGGAAGAGTCTATAATTCACCCCTCCACTTT. It encodes CASSEGEGRVYNSPLHF.

The gene calls are TRBV6-1 and TRBJ1-2, with TRBD1 matching over 10 bases. The CDR3 length is 14 residues. The V gene end was trimmed by 4 bases and the J gene end by 6 bases; junction bases not matched to a gene: 5. Germline V gene sequence: CDR1 MNHNS, CDR2 SASEGT. This CDR3 is CASSGSTGGNGYTF. The CDR3 DNA reads as TGTGCCAGCAGTGGATCGACAGGGGGCAATGGCTACACCTTC.

J is TRBJ2-1 and V is TRBV19, with 9 bases lining up with TRBD2. The V segment lost 4 bases and the J segment 3 bases; nucleotides outside the gene matches: 7. This CDR3 has 16 amino acids. CDR1 LNHDA and CDR2 SQIVND come from the germline V gene (reference sequence). CDR3 in DNA: TGTGCCAGTAGTAAATATAGCGGGGGTGGCTACAATGAGCAGTTCTTC. The encoded protein is CASSKYSGGGYNEQFF.

The V and J genes are TRBV18 and TRBJ2-1; TRBD1 might be the D (6 bases). This CDR3 is built from 17 residues. Trimming cost V 2 bases and J 5 bases, with 19 bases left between them. CDR1 KGHSH and CDR2 LQKENI come from the germline V gene. The CDR3 here is CASSPAEGVLGNNEQFF. CDR3 coding DNA: TGTGCCAGCTCACCAGCCGAGGGGGTGTTAGGTAACAATGAGCAGTTCTTC.

J is TRBJ2-5 and V is TRBV18, with 7 bases that match TRBD1. CDR1 is KGHSH and CDR2 is LQKENI in the germline V gene. Trimming at V came to 6 bases and at J to 2 bases, leaving 6 bases not matched to a gene. CDR3 length equals 14 residues. CDR3 region: CASSQRQGQETQYF. CDR3 DNA: TGTGCCAGCTCCCAACGACAGGGACAAGAGACCCAGTACTTC.

The rearrangement links TRBV28 to TRBJ1-6, with a weak D call TRBD1 (6 bases). The germline CDR1 and CDR2 sequences are MDHEN and SYDVKM. CDR3 length: 14 amino acids. Trimming pared 10 bases from V and 9 bases from J, leaving 19 bases between. CDR3 sequence (DNA): TGTGCCATTACGGGACACCCATCGGGTTCACCCCTCCACTTT. It is translated as CAITGHPSGSPLHF.

The chain couples TRBV19 to TRBJ2-2; 8 bases fit TRBD1. CDR1 and CDR2 from the germline V gene are LNHDA and SQIVND (reference sequence). The CDR3 is 14 amino acids. After removal of 10 bases from V and 0 bases from J, the junction contained 4 bases not matched to a gene. In nucleotides, the CDR3 is TGTGCCACCTCGGGACAGGCGAACACCGGGGAGCTGTTTTTT. Encoded protein: CATSGQANTGELFF.

The chain uses TRBV6-5 and TRBJ1-2; TRBD1 is a possible D gene (6 bases). The CDR3 has 11 residues. The germline V gene encodes CDR1 MNHEY and CDR2 SVGAGI. Trimming cost V 6 bases and J 8 bases, with 10 bases left between them. Here the CDR3 reads CASRNRDGYTF. In DNA form, the CDR3 reads TGTGCCAGCAGGAACAGGGACGGCTACACCTTC.

This chain uses TRBV5-1 with TRBJ2-1; TRBD2 matches at 12 bases. This CDR3 is 18 amino acids long. V dropped 2 bases and J dropped 0; count of bases not matched to a gene: 6. Germline V gives CDR1 SGHRS, CDR2 YFSETQ. CDR3 in DNA: TGCGCCAGCAGCTTTACTAGCGGGGGGCAGAGCTCCTACAATGAGCAGTTCTTC. Amino acids: CASSFTSGGQSSYNEQFF.

This clone was observed once. The chain employs TRBV6-1 and TRBJ2-7; perhaps TRBD2 as D (6 bases). In germline, CDR1 is MNHNS, CDR2 SASEGT. V was shortened by 6 bases and J by 2 bases, with 8 bases between the two germline ends. The CDR3 sequence is 12 residues long. CDR3 protein: CASRRTTYEQYF. The CDR3 DNA reads TGTGCCAGCAGGCGGACTACCTACGAGCAGTACTTC.

J is TRBJ2-1 and V is TRBV27; TRBD1 is a possible D gene (6 bases). V shed 4 bases and J shed 4 bases, with 8 bases lying between them. Germline V gene lookup returns CDR1 MNHEY and CDR2 SMNVEV (reference sequence). The CDR3 sequence is 13 residues long. CDR3 nucleotides: TGTGCCAGCAGTTGGGGGACATACAATGAGCAGTTCTTC. Translated: CASSWGTYNEQFF.

The chain carries TRBV6-5 and TRBJ2-7, with D tentatively TRBD1 (5 bases). This CDR3 has 16 amino acids. Deletions cut 2 bases from V and 0 bases from J, with 14 bases between. CDR1 and CDR2 (germline): MNHEY, SVGAGI. CDR3 in amino acids: CASSYRGHMSSYEQYF. Here the CDR3 DNA reads TGTGCCAGCAGTTACCGAGGACATATGAGCTCCTACGAGCAGTACTTC.

The V and J genes are TRBV7-8 and TRBJ1-2; TRBD1 aligns across 11 bases. V lost 4 bases to trimming and J lost 7 bases; unmatched junction nucleotides: 5. The CDR3 sequence is 14 residues long. Looked up from germline, CDR1 is SGHVS and CDR2 is FQNEAQ. CDR3 nucleotide sequence: TGTGCCAGCAGCTCCGGGACAGGGGGGCTTGGCTACACCTTC. It specifies CASSSGTGGLGYTF.

This clone was recorded once. The chain joins TRBV20-1 to TRBJ2-2, with D hard to call. V was cut by 1 base and J by 5 bases, with 2 bases left in between. The V gene's germline CDR1 is DFQATT and CDR2 SNEGSKA (reference sequence). The CDR3 is 11 amino acids. The CDR3: CSARVTGELFF. The CDR3 nucleotides read TGCAGTGCTAGAGTAACCGGGGAGCTGTTTTTT.

This chain uses TRBV21-1 with TRBJ1-2; the table's D gene call, TRBD1, was not cross checked with the DNA. TRBV21-1 is labeled a pseudogene. The CDR3 consists of 20 residues. CDR3: CASSLRRTGGHHRRNYGYTF. As DNA, the CDR3 is TGTGCCAGCAGCCTCCGCCGGACAGGGGGGCACCACCGGCGAAACTATGGCTACACCTTC.

The chain combines TRBV19 with TRBJ2-2; TRBD1 aligns across 9 bases. With 6 bases clipped from V and 3 bases from J, the junction kept 5 bases outside the gene matches. CDR3 length: 15 amino acids. CDR1 and CDR2 (germline): LNHDA, SQIVND (reference sequence). The CDR3 sequence is CASSNRGRYTGELFF. The CDR3 nucleotides read TGTGCCAGTAGCAACAGGGGGCGTTACACCGGGGAGCTGTTTTTT. The full variable domain, completed using reference TRBV19 and TRBJ2-2, is DGGITQSPKYLFRKEGQNVTLSCEQNLNHDAMYWYRQDPGQGLRLIYYSQIVNDFQKGDIAEGYSVSREKKESFPLTVTSAQKNPTAFYLCASSNRGRYTGELFFGEGSRLTVL.

The chain recombines TRBV5-6 with TRBJ2-2, with D possibly being TRBD2 (6 bases). The ends were cut back, 2 bases at V and 6 bases at J, with 14 bases in the middle. The length of the CDR3 is 15 residues. Germline V lookup: CDR1 SGHDT, CDR2 YYEEEE. The CDR3, as DNA: TGTGCCAGCAGCTTTGATGGGGGGATTGCCGGGGAGCTGTTTTTT. This codes for CASSFDGGIAGELFF.

This sequence joins TRBV11-2 and TRBJ2-7; the match to TRBD1 covers 8 bases. This CDR3 contains 14 residues. Losses at the gene ends were 4 bases for V and 6 bases for J; bases not matched to a gene: 8. Germline lookup yields CDR1 SGHAT and CDR2 FQNNGV. The CDR3 nucleotides read TGTGCCAGCAGCTCCTGGACAGGGTGGTCCGAGCAGTACTTC. Translating it yields CASSSWTGWSEQYF. Drawing the rest from reference TRBV11-2 and TRBJ2-7, the complete variable domain is EAGVAQSPRYKIIEKRQSVAFWCNPISGHATLYWYQQILGQGPKLLIQFQNNGVVDDSQLPKDRFSAERLKGVDSTLKIQPAKLEDSAVYLCASSSWTGWSEQYFGPGTRLTVT.

Regarding this clone: Other DNA sequences from this sample encode an identical CDR3 as well. This chain connects TRBV19 to TRBJ1-5; D is uncertain. CDR3 length: 14 residues. Germline V gene sequence: CDR1 LNHDA, CDR2 SQIVND (reference sequence). V shed 2 bases and J shed 2 bases, with 7 bases lying between them. The CDR3 DNA follows: TGTGCCAGTAGTATAACCGGGGGCAATCAGCCCCAGCATTTT. Its protein is CASSITGGNQPQHF. Using reference TRBV19 and TRBJ1-5 for the parts outside the CDR3, the full variable domain is DGGITQSPKYLFRKEGQNVTLSCEQNLNHDAMYWYRQDPGQGLRLIYYSQIVNDFQKGDIAEGYSVSREKKESFPLTVTSAQKNPTAFYLCASSITGGNQPQHFGDGTRLSIL.

The CDR3 sequence: CASSPMTGMNTEAFF. CDR3 coding DNA: TGTGCCAGCTCACCAATGACAGGGATGAACACTGAAGCTTTCTTT. The rearrangement joins TRBV18 to TRBJ1-1; 7 bases are shared with TRBD1. Germline CDR1 reads KGHSH; CDR2 reads LQKENI. Trimming at V came to 2 bases and at J to 0 bases, leaving 3 bases not matched to a gene. The CDR3 totals 15 residues.

The chain links TRBV7-6 to TRBJ2-7; possibly TRBD1 for D (6 bases). CDR1 and CDR2 from the germline V gene are SGHVS and FNYEAQ. This CDR3 has 15 residues. V dropped 1 base and J dropped 1 base, with 11 bases sitting between them. The CDR3 sequence is CASSLDGTSSYEQYF. The CDR3 DNA sequence: TGTGCCAGCAGCTTAGATGGGACATCTTCCTACGAGCAGTACTTC.

The V and J genes are TRBV7-2 and TRBJ1-2; no definite D call. V lost 5 bases and J lost 5, with 12 bases in between. Looked up from germline, CDR1 is SGHTA and CDR2 is FQGNSA. The CDR3 consists of 13 residues. The CDR3 coding sequence is TGTGCCAGCAGCCGCGGACTATTATATGGCTACACCTTC. Its protein product is CASSRGLLYGYTF. Filled out from reference TRBV7-2 and TRBJ1-2, the complete variable domain reads GAGVSQSPSNKVTEKGKDVELRCDPISGHTALYWYRQSLGQGLEFLIYFQGNSAPDKSGLPSDRFSAERTGGSVSTLTIQRTQQEDSAVYLCASSRGLLYGYTFGSGTRLTVV.

The V and J genes are TRBV9 and TRBJ1-6; 7 bases are shared with TRBD1. The CDR3 is made up of 16 amino acids. J was trimmed by 7 bases and V by 0 bases; bases with no gene match: 7. Germline CDR1 SGDLS, CDR2 YYNGEE. CDR3: CASSVGGTVGNSPLHF. DNA of the CDR3: TGTGCCAGCAGCGTAGGAGGGACAGTCGGGAATTCACCCCTCCACTTT.

The chain employs TRBV19 and TRBJ1-6; 7 nucleotides agree with TRBD1. This CDR3 has 14 amino acids. Unmatched junction bases numbered 4, after V lost 7 bases and J lost 4 bases. Germline-derived CDR1 and CDR2 are LNHDA and SQIVND (reference sequence). The DNA for the CDR3 is TGTGCCAGTAACAGGGACAGTTATAATTCACCCCTCCACTTT. Protein product: CASNRDSYNSPLHF. Full variable domain (rest looked up from reference TRBV19 and TRBJ1-6): DGGITQSPKYLFRKEGQNVTLSCEQNLNHDAMYWYRQDPGQGLRLIYYSQIVNDFQKGDIAEGYSVSREKKESFPLTVTSAQKNPTAFYLCASNRDSYNSPLHFGNGTRLTVT.

The chain carries TRBV15 and TRBJ1-5; 8 bases agree with TRBD1. CDR3 length equals 16 residues. The V and J ends lost 3 bases and 7 bases, in that order; junction bases with no gene match: 11. CDR1 LNHNV and CDR2 YYDKDF come from the germline V gene (reference sequence). CDR3 bases: TGTGCCACCAGCAGCAAAAACAGGGGGAGGCGGCAGCCCCAGCATTTT. It is translated as CATSSKNRGRRQPQHF.

The chain uses TRBV27 and TRBJ1-2; 9 bases are shared with TRBD1. V trimming: 10 bases; J trimming: 2 bases; junction bases outside the gene matches: 11. CDR1 is MNHEY and CDR2 is SMNVEV in the germline V gene (reference sequence). The CDR3 loop spans 15 amino acids. For the CDR3, the DNA is TGTGCCAACAGGGGGCCGAGGACGGCCAACTATGGCTACACCTTC. This codes for CANRGPRTANYGYTF.

Remarks on this clone: At the DNA level, this CDR3 is encoded by other sequences in the same sample as well. The chain's CDR3 is CASSPLGDNQPQHF. DNA of the CDR3: TGTGCCAGCTCACCGTTGGGAGATAATCAGCCCCAGCATTTT. This chain uses TRBV18 with TRBJ1-5; D remains ambiguous. Germline V gives CDR1 KGHSH, CDR2 LQKENI. The CDR3 is made up of 14 amino acids. The V end lost 3 bases, the J end lost 4 bases, and 10 bases lay between the germline ends.

This clone came up once. V gene TRBV5-8 combines with J gene TRBJ1-3; TRBD1 aligns across 8 bases. CDR3 length: 15 residues. The V gene's germline CDR1 is SGHTS and CDR2 YDEGEE. The V segment lost 1 base and the J segment 4 bases; nucleotides outside the gene matches: 4. The CDR3 protein is CASSLTGGLGNTIYF. The CDR3 DNA reads TGTGCCAGCAGCTTGACAGGGGGTCTCGGAAACACCATATATTTT.